This T cell receptor (beta chain) was obtained from a study of CD8 T cells in ankylosing spondylitis (dated by TCRdb to 2016 to 2017). General notes on the study: T cell receptor beta repertoires were profiled in healthy donors and ankylosing spondylitis patients so that disease-linked TCR variants could be found. In total, the full study cohort was made up of 108 healthy donors and 20 to 25 ankylosing spondylitis patients. Samples of peripheral blood were taken, and for ankylosing spondylitis patients, synovial fluid was collected as well. On the study overall, not on this receptor specifically: Blood from ankylosing spondylitis patients appeared to be characterized by a TCR beta motif composed of about eight highly homologous amino acid variants. Some of the motif variants had been reported before in the synovial fluid and blood of reactive arthritis patients, a finding that suggests common disease-initiation mechanisms. Significant enrichment of the disease-linked clones was reported in matched synovial fluid samples from ankylosing spondylitis patients. In peripheral blood, the disease-linked clones were found at relatively low frequencies and had a CD8+ phenotype.

From the cysteine up to the phenylalanine, the CDR3 has a length of 14 residues. The CDR3 DNA has 42 bases and is translated from base 1. For this chain, trimming is 5 bases at the V end and 3 bases at the J end, and the number of junction bases without a gene match is 6. Data came from an Illumina MiSeq. Quantitative 5'-RACE with molecular barcodes was the method used to prepare the TCR beta libraries. Concerning the study's data processing: A new computational method, built on a probabilistic model of VDJ rearrangement, was used to identify disease-linked TCR variants. The public reads were quality trimmed at Q25 with fastp and then assembled into clones with MiXCR by TCRdb, keeping productive beta chains. Duplicate CDR3 protein sequences are folded into a single record with the most common DNA and genes. The V and J calls shown here were made by TCRdb, not taken from the authors' results. The sample table lists nearly 25,000 distinct CDR3 sequences, about a sixth of them with a count of one. Around 28% of the sample is taken by the ten largest.

This clonotype was picked up many times. Its antigen remains unidentified. The record has no base qualities; no much larger clone is one base away. The sequence came from a male donor with ankylosing spondylitis or in good health (not recorded which). The rearranged chain carries TRBV12-3 or TRBV12-4 and TRBJ2-5, with 7 central nucleotides matching TRBD2. Sequences were obtained from blood. The nucleotides read TGTGCCAGCAGTCCGACTGGGAGGGAAGAGACCCAGTACTTC. Its protein reads: CASSPTGREETQYF.